The 22 T cell receptor beta chains listed next were all sequenced from one sample in a study of blood T cell repertoires in COVID-19 (dated by TCRdb to 2019 to 2021). The library was obtained by the immunoSEQ multiplex PCR assay. This is the immuneACCESS table as TCRdb keeps it, with only in-frame sequences that have V and J called. A part of the clones is gone; compared with another copy, unresolved V genes explain less than half, and the rest is unexplained. The sample table holds about 160,000 clones, of which roughly 79% were seen once. The ten largest clones capture over 20% of the sample. The source material was peripheral blood. All receptors come from an elderly woman with acute or convalescent COVID-19.

The V and J genes are TRBV2 and TRBJ1-1; D is unclear. The length of the CDR3 is 14 residues. V was cut by 1 base and J by 0 bases, with 6 bases left in between. Germline values: CDR1 SNHLY, CDR2 FYNNEI. In DNA form, the CDR3 reads TGTGCCAGCAGTGAAGTAGGAGTGAACACTGAAGCTTTCTTT. It encodes CASSEVGVNTEAFF. Together with reference TRBV2 and TRBJ1-1, the CDR3 gives the full variable domain: EPEVTQTPSHQVTQMGQEVILRCVPISNHLYFYWYRQILGQKVEFLVSFYNNEISEKSEIFDDQFSVERPDGSNFTLKIRSTKLEDSAMYFCASSEVGVNTEAFFGQGTRLTVV.

This sequence joins TRBV5-4 and TRBJ2-3, with D maybe TRBD2 (5 bases). V was shortened by 6 bases and J by 5 bases, with 16 bases between the two germline ends. Germline V lookup: CDR1 SGHNT, CDR2 YYREEE (reference sequence). CDR3 size: 14 residues. CDR3 in DNA: TGTGCCAGCACCTCGGGGAGCTTCGTAGATACGCAGTATTTT. Translation: CASTSGSFVDTQYF.

This clone was found once. The V gene is TRBV5-1, the J gene TRBJ2-2, with 7 bases that match TRBD1. The length of the CDR3 is 13 residues. Germline V gene lookup returns CDR1 SGHRS and CDR2 YFSETQ. J lost 5 bases, V lost 4 bases, and 2 bases had no gene match. The CDR3 coding sequence is TGCGCCAGCAGCACCAGGGGGACCGGGGAGCTGTTTTTT. This codes for CASSTRGTGELFF.

The chain is built from TRBV3-1 (or the pseudogene TRBV3-2) and TRBJ2-1, with 11 bases identical to TRBD2. This CDR3 comprises 17 residues. V shed 4 bases, J shed 4 bases, and the junction held 9 bases outside the gene matches. Germline CDR1 reads LGHDT; CDR2 reads YNNKEL (reference sequence). CDR3 DNA: TGTGCCAGCAGCCCTGACCCGGGACTAGCGGAATACAATGAGCAGTTCTTC. Encoded protein: CASSPDPGLAEYNEQFF.

The chain carries TRBV5-4 and TRBJ2-4; TRBD1 matches 9 bases. This CDR3 is 17 amino acids long. V shed 0 bases, J shed 1 base, and the junction held 5 bases outside the gene matches. Per the germline V gene, CDR1 is SGHNT and CDR2 is YYREEE (reference sequence). This CDR3 reads CASSLGQQGAAKNIQYF. DNA of the CDR3: TGTGCCAGCAGCTTGGGCCAACAGGGGGCGGCCAAAAACATTCAGTACTTC.

This clone was detected only a few times. The rearrangement uses TRBV27 and TRBJ2-2; the D gene is possibly TRBD2 (5 bases). Germline V lookup: CDR1 MNHEY, CDR2 SMNVEV (reference sequence). CDR3 length equals 13 residues. The ends were cut back, 5 bases at V and 8 bases at J, with 12 bases in the middle. CDR3 DNA: TGTGCCAGCAGTCGAATGGACTCTGGGGAGCTGTTTTTT. Protein: CASSRMDSGELFF.

In its sample, this clone was seen once. V usage is TRBV12-5 and J usage is TRBJ1-6; no clear D gene. Germline CDR1 LGHNT, CDR2 FRNRAP. The CDR3 spans 14 residues. Trimming left V 2 bases short and J 10 bases short, with 12 bases between. CDR3 nucleotides: TGTGCTAGTGGTTTGTCCCCGTCTACGTCACCCCTCCACTTT. This translates into CASGLSPSTSPLHF.

This clone occurred a few times. Its ends do not fully match the called genes, so a read error is possible. The chain carries TRBV2 and TRBJ1-1, with no clear D. This CDR3 region has 9 residues. Per the germline V gene, CDR1 is SNHLY and CDR2 is FYNNEI. The CDR3 region has the DNA TGTGCCAGCGGGTGGATAGGGAGATTT. Translated: CASGWIGRF.

A few counts support this clone. V gene TRBV7-9 combines with J gene TRBJ1-5; 7 bases agree with TRBD1. Per the germline V gene, CDR1 is SEHNR and CDR2 is FQNEAQ (reference sequence). Trimming took 1 base from V and 3 from J; bases not matched to a gene: 3. The CDR3 totals 15 residues. CDR3 sequence reads: CASSLGTGVNQPQHF. As DNA, the CDR3 is TGTGCCAGCAGCTTAGGTACAGGGGTCAATCAGCCCCAGCATTTT. Looking up the rest from reference TRBV7-9 and TRBJ1-5 gives the full variable domain: DTGVSQNPRHKITKRGQNVTFRCDPISEHNRLYWYRQTLGQGPEFLTYFQNEAQLEKSRLLSDRFSAERPKGSFSTLEIQRTEQGDSAMYLCASSLGTGVNQPQHFGDGTRLSIL.

V usage is TRBV27 and J usage is TRBJ1-2; D is undetermined. The germline CDR1 and CDR2 sequences are MNHEY and SMNVEV (reference sequence). The CDR3 is made up of 14 amino acids. The ends were cut back, 1 base at V and 7 bases at J, with 13 bases in the middle. The CDR3 sequence is CASSLFGPGGGYTF. CDR3 bases: TGTGCCAGCAGTTTATTTGGGCCGGGAGGTGGCTACACCTTC.

The chain uses TRBV6-5 and TRBJ1-1, with 7 bases fitting TRBD1. With 0 bases clipped from V and 1 base from J, the junction kept 2 bases outside the gene matches. The germline V gene encodes CDR1 MNHEY and CDR2 SVGAGI. The CDR3 consists of 15 residues. Written as DNA, the CDR3 is TGTGCCAGCAGTTACTCGGGACAGAGGAACACTGAAGCTTTCTTT. It translates to CASSYSGQRNTEAFF.

V is TRBV29-1 and J is TRBJ1-1; D not certain. With 4 bases removed from V and 5 bases from J, the gap between germline ends came to 20 bases. Germline CDR1 is SQVTM and CDR2 is ANQGSEA. CDR3 length: 15 residues. The CDR3 region is CSVVASLPRFTEAFF. The CDR3 coding sequence is TGCAGCGTTGTAGCTTCCCTACCTCGTTTTACTGAAGCTTTCTTT.

With regard to this clone: Other DNA sequences in the sample encode the same CDR3. The gene calls are TRBV5-1 and TRBJ2-5; D unclear. The germline CDR1 and CDR2 sequences are SGHRS and YFSETQ. The CDR3 is 11 residues long. Between the trimmed V and J ends, which lost 3 bases and 2 bases, there was a span of 2 bases. This chain's CDR3 is CASSSQETQYF. The CDR3 DNA is TGCGCCAGCAGCTCGCAAGAGACCCAGTACTTC.

The chain carries TRBV27 and TRBJ2-5, with 11 nucleotides matching TRBD2. This CDR3 has 16 amino acids. V was pared by 3 bases and J by 1 base, with 4 bases of the junction left unmatched. Germline V CDR1 and CDR2: MNHEY, SMNVEV (reference sequence). The CDR3 region is CASSLAGLAVQETQYF. The CDR3 DNA is TGTGCCAGCAGTTTGGCGGGACTAGCGGTCCAAGAGACCCAGTACTTC.

The sample holds a few counts of this clone. This chain uses TRBV6-5 with TRBJ1-2; 7 positions match TRBD1. The CDR3 loop spans 13 amino acids. The J segment lost 4 bases and the V segment lost 5 bases, leaving 4 bases of the junction unmatched. The germline CDR1 and CDR2 sequences are MNHEY and SVGAGI. This CDR3 reads CASSPGQSYGYTF. Here the CDR3 DNA reads TGTGCCAGCAGTCCGGGACAGAGCTATGGCTACACCTTC.

This clone was counted between two and nine times. CDR3 loop: CASTWIAGGITDEQFF. CDR3 DNA sequence: TGCGCCAGCACGTGGATAGCGGGAGGGATTACGGATGAGCAGTTCTTC. This chain joins TRBV4-1 and TRBJ2-1; 11 bases agree with TRBD2. The CDR3 loop spans 16 amino acids. Germline trimming cut 7 bases from V and 8 bases from J; bases unmatched to any gene: 13. CDR1 and CDR2 from the germline V gene are MGHRA and YSYEKL.

The chain uses TRBV18 and TRBJ2-7, with 7 positions matching TRBD2. Losses at the gene ends were 3 bases for V and 6 bases for J; bases not matched to a gene: 8. The CDR3 consists of 14 residues. The germline gives CDR1 KGHSH, CDR2 LQKENI. CDR3 sequence (DNA): TGTGCCAGCTCACCGTTAGGACTAGAGCCCGAGCAGTACTTC. Amino acids: CASSPLGLEPEQYF. The entire variable domain, with the rest obtained from reference TRBV18 and TRBJ2-7, is as follows: NAGVMQNPRHLVRRRGQEARLRCSPMKGHSHVYWYRQLPEEGLKFMVYLQKENIIDESGMPKERFSAEFPKEGPSILRIQQVVRGDSAAYFCASSPLGLEPEQYFGPGTRLTVT.

This clone was observed once. The chain joins TRBV5-6 to TRBJ1-6; TRBD1 aligns across 9 bases. Germline CDR1 is SGHDT and CDR2 is YYEEEE. After removal of 5 bases from V and 7 bases from J, the junction contained 7 bases not matched to a gene. This CDR3 is 15 amino acids long. The CDR3 region has the DNA TGTGCCAGCAGTTTTGGGACAGGGAACAATTCACCCCTCCACTTT. This translates into CASSFGTGNNSPLHF.

The genes are TRBV30 and TRBJ2-3; D call uncertain. The CDR3 length is 15 residues. Germline V gene lookup returns CDR1 GTSNPN and CDR2 SVGIG (reference sequence). The CDR3 spells CASRSAVGAYGTQYF. The CDR3, as DNA: TGTGCTTCGAGGTCAGCAGTAGGTGCATACGGTACGCAGTATTTT. Combining the CDR3 with reference TRBV30 and TRBJ2-3 gives the whole variable domain SQTIHQWPATLVQPVGSPLSLECTVEGTSNPNLYWYRQAAGRGLQLLFYSVGIGQISSEVPQNLSASRPQDRQFILSSKKLLLSDSGFYLCASRSAVGAYGTQYFGPGTRLTVL.

This clone was seen at least ten times. The chain recombines TRBV19 with TRBJ1-4; D possibly corresponds to TRBD1 (6 bases). The length of the CDR3 is 18 residues. Germline CDR1 and CDR2: LNHDA and SQIVND (reference sequence). V was cut by 5 bases and J by 8 bases, with 27 bases left in between. In DNA form, the CDR3 reads TGTGCCAGTAGTCCCTTGGGCAGGGGAAAGATCTTTGGGGAAAAACTGTTTTTT. Residues: CASSPLGRGKIFGEKLFF.

This chain connects TRBV20-1 to TRBJ2-1, with 7 bases that match TRBD2. In germline, CDR1 is DFQATT, CDR2 SNEGSKA (reference sequence). The CDR3 has 11 residues. The J segment lost 4 bases and the V segment lost 7 bases, leaving 1 base of the junction unmatched. CDR3 in DNA: TGCAGTGTTAGCGGGTACAATGAGCAGTTCTTC. Translating gives CSVSGYNEQFF.

The chain couples TRBV19 to TRBJ2-7; TRBD1 aligns across 7 bases. The V and J ends lost 1 base and 0 bases, in that order; junction bases with no gene match: 3. CDR1 and CDR2 (germline): LNHDA, SQIVND (reference sequence). The length of the CDR3 is 15 residues. CDR3 sequence (DNA): TGTGCCAGTAGTATAGCGGGGACAGTCTCCTACGAGCAGTACTTC. This translates into CASSIAGTVSYEQYF.